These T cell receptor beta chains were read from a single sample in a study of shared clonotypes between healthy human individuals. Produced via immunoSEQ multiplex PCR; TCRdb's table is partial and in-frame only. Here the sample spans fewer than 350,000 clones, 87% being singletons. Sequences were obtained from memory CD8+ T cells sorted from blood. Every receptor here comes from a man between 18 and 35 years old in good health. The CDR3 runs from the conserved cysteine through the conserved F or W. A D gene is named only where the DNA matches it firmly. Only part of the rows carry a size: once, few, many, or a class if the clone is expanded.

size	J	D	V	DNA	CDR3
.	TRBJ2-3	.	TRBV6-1	TGTGCCAGCAGTGGTCTCAGGGGCGAAACAGATACGCAGTATTTT	CASSGLRGETDTQYF
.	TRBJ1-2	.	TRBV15	TGTGCCACCAGTGACGGGGTCGGCTATGGCTACACCTTC	CATSDGVGYGYTF
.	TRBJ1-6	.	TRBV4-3	TGCGCCAGCAGCCAAGATCCGGGGGGCGAAGGTAATTCGCCCCTCCACTTT	CASSQDPGGEGNSPLHF
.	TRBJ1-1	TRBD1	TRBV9	TGTGCCAGCAGCGTTAATCCCAAGGGGGCGGGGAACACTGAAGCTTTCTTT	CASSVNPKGAGNTEAFF
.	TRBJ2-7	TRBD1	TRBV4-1	TGCGCCAGCAGCCGTGGGACAGATGCAGCCTACGAGCAGTACTTC	CASSRGTDAAYEQYF
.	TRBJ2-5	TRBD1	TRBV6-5	TGTGCCAGCAGGCCTGGACAGGACCTAGAGACCCAGTACTTC	CASRPGQDLETQYF
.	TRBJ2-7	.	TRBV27	TGTGCCAGCAGTTTATCAGGCAGGTTTGCCTACGAGCAGTACTTC	CASSLSGRFAYEQYF
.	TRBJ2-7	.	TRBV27	TGTGCCAGCAGATTGACTGGGGGTGGTCCCTACGAGCAGTACTTC	CASRLTGGGPYEQYF
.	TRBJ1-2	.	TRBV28	TGTGCCAGCAGTTTGGCTCGGGGGACTAACTATGGCTACACCTTC	CASSLARGTNYGYTF
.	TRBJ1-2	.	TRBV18	TGTGCCAGCTCGCCCGCAGGAGGCCTTTTAGGCTACACCTTC	CASSPAGGLLGYTF
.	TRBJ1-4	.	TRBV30	TGTGCCTGGGGCCCGAAGGTTGAAAAACTGTTTTTT	CAWGPKVEKLFF
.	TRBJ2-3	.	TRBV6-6	TGTGCCAGCAGCTCAGGGCCAGATACGCAGTATTTT	CASSSGPDTQYF
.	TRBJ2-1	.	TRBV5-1	TGCGCCAGCAGCCCACAACCCCCCCTAGCGAGAGGGCGCGATGAGCAGTTCTTC	CASSPQPPLARGRDEQFF
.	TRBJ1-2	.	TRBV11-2	TGTGCCAGCAGCTCACCAGGGGCTGGCTATGGCTACACCTTC	CASSSPGAGYGYTF
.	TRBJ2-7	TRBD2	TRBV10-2	TGCGCCAGCAGTGGGAGTAGCGGGGGGGTCTACGAGCAGTACTTC	CASSGSSGGVYEQYF
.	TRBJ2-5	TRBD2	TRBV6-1	TGTGCCATCCTGATGGGACTAGCGTATAGGGAGACCCAGTACTTC	CAILMGLAYRETQYF
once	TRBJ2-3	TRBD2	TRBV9	TGTGCCAGCAGCGTTAGCGGGAGCTCAGATACGCAGTATTTT	CASSVSGSSDTQYF
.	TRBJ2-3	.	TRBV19	TGTGCCAGTAGTCCCGGTCAAGGAAGCACAGATACGCAGTATTTT	CASSPGQGSTDTQYF
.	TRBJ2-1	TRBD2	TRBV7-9	TGTGCCAGCAGCCCCTCGGCTAGCGGATACAATGAGCAGTTCTTC	CASSPSASGYNEQFF
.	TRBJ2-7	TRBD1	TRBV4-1	TGCGCCAGCAGCCCAACGCAATTTAGGGACAGGGGGACCTACGAGCAGTACTTC	CASSPTQFRDRGTYEQYF
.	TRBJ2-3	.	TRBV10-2	TGCGCCAGCAGTGGAGGAACAGGTCGTTTGCAGTATTTT	CASSGGTGRLQYF
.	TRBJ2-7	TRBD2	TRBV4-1	TGCGCCAGCAGCCAAGGGCGGGAGGGCTACGAGCAGTACTTC	CASSQGREGYEQYF
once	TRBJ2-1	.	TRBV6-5	TGTGCCAGCAGCTACGGAGGGGCGGGTGAGCAGTTCTTC	CASSYGGAGEQFF
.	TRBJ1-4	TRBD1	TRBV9	TGTGCCAGCAGCGCCGAGGGGACAGCCTATGAAAAACTGTTTTTT	CASSAEGTAYEKLFF
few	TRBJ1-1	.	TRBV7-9	TGTGCCAGCAATACGGGGCGGACTGAAGCTTTCTTT	CASNTGRTEAFF
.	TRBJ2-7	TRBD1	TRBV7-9	TGTGCCAGCAGCGGGTGGACAGGGCTGGCCTACGAGCAGTACTTC	CASSGWTGLAYEQYF
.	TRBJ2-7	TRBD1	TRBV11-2	TGTGCCAGCAGCTTAGGATCAGGGGGTAATGAGCAGTACTTC	CASSLGSGGNEQYF
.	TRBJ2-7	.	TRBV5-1	TGCGCCAGCAGCTTCCGGACGGGTACCTACGAGCAGTACTTC	CASSFRTGTYEQYF
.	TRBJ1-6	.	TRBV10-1	TGCGCCAGCAGTGAGTCGATGGACAGTCATAATTCACCCCTCCACTTT	CASSESMDSHNSPLHF
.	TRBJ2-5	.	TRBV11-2	TGTGCCAGCAGCTTATTACCGGGGCAAGAGACCCAGTACTTC	CASSLLPGQETQYF
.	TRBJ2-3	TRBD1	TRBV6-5	TGTGCCAGCAGATCGACAGGGGTTACAGATACGCAGTATTTT	CASRSTGVTDTQYF
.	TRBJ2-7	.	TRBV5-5	TGTGCCAGCAGCTTCGTACTAGAGGAACTCGAGCAGTACTTC	CASSFVLEELEQYF
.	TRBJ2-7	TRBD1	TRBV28	TGTGCCAGCAGTTCCCCCGACAGGGTTGTGGTCCACGAGCAGTACTTC	CASSSPDRVVVHEQYF
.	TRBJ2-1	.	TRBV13	TGTGCCAGCAGCTTACCGCAGGGAGGCTACAATGAGCAGTTCTTC	CASSLPQGGYNEQFF
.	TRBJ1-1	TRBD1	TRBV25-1	TGTGCCAGCACAACCGGGACAGGGACGAACACTGAAGCTTTCTTT	CASTTGTGTNTEAFF
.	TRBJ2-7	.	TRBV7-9	TGTGCCAGCAGCCCAACAGGCGCGCCTGGGGACTCCGAGCAGTACTTC	CASSPTGAPGDSEQYF
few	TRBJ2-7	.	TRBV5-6	TGTGCCAGCAGCCTCCACCAGAGTGTAGAGCAGTACTTC	CASSLHQSVEQYF
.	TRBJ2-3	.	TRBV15	TGTGCCACCAGCAGGGGAGATCGTGGGCGCGGGGGCCACACAGATACGCAGTATTTT	CATSRGDRGRGGHTDTQYF
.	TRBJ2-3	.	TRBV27	TGTGCCAGCAGTTTGACTGAAGTGGGGACAGATACGCAGTATTTT	CASSLTEVGTDTQYF
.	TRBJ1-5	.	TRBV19	TGTGCCAGTAGTATCGCGGTCAGCGGGCAGCCCCAGCATTTT	CASSIAVSGQPQHF
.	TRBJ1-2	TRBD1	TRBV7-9	TGTGCCAGCAGCCTCAGCGGGGGACAGACCTATGGCTACACCTTC	CASSLSGGQTYGYTF